This TCR beta chain came from a study of blood T cell repertoires in COVID-19. The protocol was immunoSEQ multiplex PCR, while the TCRdb copy is restricted to in-frame clones and leaves out a portion. The sample carries 130,000 or so clones, roughly 84% recorded once. V was clipped by 2 bases and J by 7 bases; unmatched bases: 4. This CDR3 comprises 14 residues. Germline assignment: CDR1 MGHDK and CDR2 SYGVNS. The chain is built from TRBV25-1 and TRBJ1-5; 8 bases align to TRBD1. The sequence derives from a woman younger than 45 who had recovered from COVID-19. Specimen: PBMCs or T cells enriched from blood (not recorded which). The CDR3 DNA reads as TGTGCCAGCAGTGAAACAGGGGGAGGGCAGCCCCAGCATTTT. The encoded protein is CASSETGGGQPQHF.